The entry below gives a single T cell receptor beta chain sequence along with its context. The sample is drawn from a study of Graves' ophthalmopathy and Graves' hyperthyroidism. RNA transcripts provided the template for amplifying TCR beta CDR3 regions. The authors performed first-round RT-PCR with HTBI primers and then a second-round multiplex PCR. TCRdb re-called the multiplex PCR reads through MiXCR, storing one row per CDR3 protein. The table includes 200,000 to 250,000 distinct CDR3 sequences, about 22% detected once. This sequence was found in a woman aged 50 to 65 with Graves' ophthalmopathy. The sequenced sample consisted of peripheral blood.

The CDR3 DNA follows: TGTGCCAGCAGTCCCCCGGGTCCAACCACCGGGGAGCTGTTTTTT. This codes for CASSPPGPTTGELFF. This chain uses TRBV28 with TRBJ2-2; D gene ambiguous. The CDR3 has 15 amino acids. With 5 bases removed from V and 4 bases from J, the gap between germline ends came to 14 bases. CDR1 MDHEN and CDR2 SYDVKM come from the germline V gene.